Each of the 9 T cell receptor beta chains below was sequenced from the same sample in a study of memory CD4+ T cells and cytomegalovirus serostatus. Single viable CD3+CD4+CD8-CD45RO+ cells were sorted as the memory CD4+ T cells. Repertoires were generated with immunoSEQ multiplex PCR, while TCRdb's copy carries only in-frame clones and drops some. The profile shows roughly 86,000 clones, 80% of them singletons. Source material: memory CD4+ T cells from blood. The origin of the receptors is an adult in good health and CMV-seropositive.

This clone was observed a handful of times. V and J are TRBV27 and TRBJ2-1, with D uncertain. This CDR3 region has 13 residues. Germline values: CDR1 MNHEY, CDR2 SMNVEV (reference sequence). Trimming left V 5 bases short and J 11 bases short, with 16 bases between. CDR3 sequence reads: CASSPLRAGQQFF. CDR3 bases: TGTGCCAGCAGTCCCTTAAGGGCTGGGCAGCAGTTCTTC.

Details on this clone: Distinct nucleotide sequences in the sample also encode this CDR3. The chain uses TRBV9 and TRBJ2-2; D is uncertain. V dropped 0 bases and J dropped 6 bases, with 6 bases sitting between them. In germline, CDR1 is SGDLS, CDR2 YYNGEE. The CDR3 is 13 amino acids. The CDR3 loop is CASSVDFSGELFF. The CDR3 bases are TGTGCCAGCAGCGTAGACTTTTCCGGGGAGCTGTTTTTT.

The V gene is TRBV27, the J gene TRBJ1-2, with a weak D call TRBD1 (5 bases). V was pared by 8 bases and J by 2 bases, with 9 bases between. CDR3 length: 12 residues. Germline loops: CDR1 MNHEY, CDR2 SMNVEV (reference sequence). The CDR3 reads CASRRGNYGYTF. In DNA form, the CDR3 reads TGTGCCAGCCGTCGGGGGAACTATGGCTACACCTTC.

The J gene is TRBJ2-5, the V gene TRBV14, with a weak D call TRBD2 (6 bases). Germline loops: CDR1 SGHDN, CDR2 FVKESK. Trimming left V 0 bases short and J 2 bases short, with 13 bases between. CDR3 length: 16 amino acids. This CDR3 reads CASSQDSTSRQETQYF. The CDR3 DNA reads as TGTGCCAGCAGCCAAGATTCTACTAGCAGACAAGAGACCCAGTACTTC.

The chain joins TRBV9 to TRBJ2-1; D is unresolved. CDR1 and CDR2 (germline): SGDLS, YYNGEE. V lost 6 bases, J lost 9 bases, and 16 bases lay in between. The CDR3 has 13 residues. The CDR3 sequence is CASTADPSGEQFF. Here the CDR3 DNA reads TGTGCCAGCACGGCCGACCCGTCAGGTGAGCAGTTCTTC.

The genes are TRBV9 and TRBJ2-7; no reliable D call. V lost 4 bases to trimming and J lost 4 bases, with 21 bases between them. The CDR3 totals 16 residues. CDR1 and CDR2 from the germline V gene are SGDLS and YYNGEE. CDR3 nucleotides: TGTGCCAGCAGCCCGACCGAACAGCCAGGCAGGTACGAGCAGTACTTC. Its protein product is CASSPTEQPGRYEQYF.

CDR3 protein: CSVPPIQRLNQPQHF. As DNA, the CDR3 is TGCAGCGTTCCGCCGATACAACGTCTAAATCAGCCCCAGCATTTT. The chain employs TRBV29-1 and TRBJ1-5; D remains ambiguous. CDR1 SQVTM and CDR2 ANQGSEA come from the germline V gene. The CDR3 has 15 residues. The V and J ends lost 5 bases and 4 bases respectively, with 18 bases between them.

The gene calls are TRBV5-4 and TRBJ2-7; TRBD2 agrees at 14 bases. The ends lost 4 bases at V and 0 bases at J; junction bases unmatched: 9. Germline V gene sequence: CDR1 SGHNT, CDR2 YYREEE (reference sequence). This CDR3 region has 18 residues. CDR3 sequence (DNA): TGTGCCAGCAGCCCCCGACTAGCGGGAGGGTCAAGCTCCTACGAGCAGTACTTC. Translating gives CASSPRLAGGSSSYEQYF.

This chain connects TRBV18 to TRBJ2-1; 8 bases align to TRBD2. V shed 2 bases and J 9 bases; nucleotides not matched to a gene: 6. CDR1 is KGHSH and CDR2 is LQKENI in the germline V gene. The CDR3 is made up of 14 amino acids. The CDR3 bases are TGTGCCAGCTCACCAGCGACTAGCGCACCTGAGCAGTTCTTC. This codes for CASSPATSAPEQFF.